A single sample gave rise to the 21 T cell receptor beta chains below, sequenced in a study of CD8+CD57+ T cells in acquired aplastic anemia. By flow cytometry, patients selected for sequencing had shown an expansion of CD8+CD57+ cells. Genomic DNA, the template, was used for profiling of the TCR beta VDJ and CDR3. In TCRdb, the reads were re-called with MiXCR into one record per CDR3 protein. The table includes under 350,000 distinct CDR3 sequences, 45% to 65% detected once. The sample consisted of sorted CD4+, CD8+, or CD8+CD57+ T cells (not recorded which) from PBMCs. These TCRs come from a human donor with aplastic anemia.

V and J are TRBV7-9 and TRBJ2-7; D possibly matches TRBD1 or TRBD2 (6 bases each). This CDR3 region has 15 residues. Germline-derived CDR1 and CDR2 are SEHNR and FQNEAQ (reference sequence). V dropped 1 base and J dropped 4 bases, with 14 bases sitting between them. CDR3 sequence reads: CASSLDGGGGYEQYF. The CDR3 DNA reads TGTGCCAGCAGCTTAGACGGAGGGGGTGGTTACGAGCAGTACTTC.

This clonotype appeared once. CDR3 region: CASSEWAGTWINEQFF. The CDR3 region has the DNA TGCGCCAGCAGTGAGTGGGCAGGGACATGGATCAACGAGCAGTTCTTC. The rearrangement uses TRBV10-1 and TRBJ2-1; perhaps TRBD1 as D (6 bases). CDR3 length: 16 amino acids. The germline CDR1 and CDR2 sequences are WNHNN and SYGVQD (reference sequence). Trimming cost V 1 base and J 10 bases, with 20 bases left between them.

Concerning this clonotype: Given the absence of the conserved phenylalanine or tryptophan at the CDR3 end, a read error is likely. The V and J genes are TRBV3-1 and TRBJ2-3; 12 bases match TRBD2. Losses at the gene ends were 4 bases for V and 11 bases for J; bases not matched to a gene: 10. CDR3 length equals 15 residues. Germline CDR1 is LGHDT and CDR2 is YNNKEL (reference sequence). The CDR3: CASSPSGRARNEQYL. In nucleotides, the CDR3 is TGTGCCAGCAGCCCTAGCGGGAGGGCCAGGAATGAGCAGTATCTT.

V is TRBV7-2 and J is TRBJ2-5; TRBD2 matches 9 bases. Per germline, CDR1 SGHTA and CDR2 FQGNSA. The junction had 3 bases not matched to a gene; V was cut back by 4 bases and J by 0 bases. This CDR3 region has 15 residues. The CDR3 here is CASSWLAGDQETQYF. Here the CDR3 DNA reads TGTGCCAGCAGCTGGTTAGCGGGGGACCAAGAGACCCAGTACTTC.

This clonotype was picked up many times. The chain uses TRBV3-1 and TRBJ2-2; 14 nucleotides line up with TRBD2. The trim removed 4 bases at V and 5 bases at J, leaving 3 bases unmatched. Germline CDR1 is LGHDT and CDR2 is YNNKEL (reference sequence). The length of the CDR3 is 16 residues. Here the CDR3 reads CASSRGLAGATGELFF. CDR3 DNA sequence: TGTGCCAGCAGCCGGGGACTAGCGGGGGCTACCGGGGAGCTGTTTTTT.

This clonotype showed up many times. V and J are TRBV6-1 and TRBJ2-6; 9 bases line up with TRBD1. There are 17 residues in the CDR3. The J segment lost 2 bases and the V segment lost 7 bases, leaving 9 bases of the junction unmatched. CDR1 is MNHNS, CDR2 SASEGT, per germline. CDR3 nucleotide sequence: TGTGCCAGCAAACTGGACAGGGGAAGCCCTGGGGCCAACGTCCTGACTTTC. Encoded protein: CASKLDRGSPGANVLTF.

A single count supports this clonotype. CDR3 DNA sequence: TGTGCCACCAGTGATGACAGTTACAATGAGCAGTTCTTC. It translates to CATSDDSYNEQFF. This chain connects TRBV24-1 to TRBJ2-1, with D perhaps matching TRBD1 (5 bases). The V end lost 3 bases, the J end lost 4 bases, and 6 bases lay between the germline ends. There are 13 residues in the CDR3. Germline-derived CDR1 and CDR2 are KGHDR and SFDVKD.

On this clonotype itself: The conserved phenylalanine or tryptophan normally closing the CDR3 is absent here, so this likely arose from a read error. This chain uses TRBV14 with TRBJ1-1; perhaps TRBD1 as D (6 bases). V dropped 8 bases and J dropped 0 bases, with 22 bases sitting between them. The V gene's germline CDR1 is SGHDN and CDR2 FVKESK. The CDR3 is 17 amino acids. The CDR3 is CASGLKGVGILNTEAFL. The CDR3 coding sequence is TGTGCCAGCGGCTTAAAGGGGGTGGGGATCCTGAACACTGAAGCTTTCCTT.

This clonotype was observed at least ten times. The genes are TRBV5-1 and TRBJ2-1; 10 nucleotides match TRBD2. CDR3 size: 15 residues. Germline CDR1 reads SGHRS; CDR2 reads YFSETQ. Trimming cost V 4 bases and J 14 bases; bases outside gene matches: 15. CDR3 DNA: TGCGCCAGCAGCATAACTAGCGGGGAGGGCCGGGGGAAGTTCTTC. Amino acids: CASSITSGEGRGKFF.

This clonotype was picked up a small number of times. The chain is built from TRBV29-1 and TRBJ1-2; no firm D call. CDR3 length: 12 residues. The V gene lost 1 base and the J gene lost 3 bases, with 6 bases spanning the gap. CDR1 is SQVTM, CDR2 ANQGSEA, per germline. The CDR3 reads CSVEVEDYGYTF. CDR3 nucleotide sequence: TGCAGCGTTGAAGTCGAAGACTATGGCTACACCTTC.

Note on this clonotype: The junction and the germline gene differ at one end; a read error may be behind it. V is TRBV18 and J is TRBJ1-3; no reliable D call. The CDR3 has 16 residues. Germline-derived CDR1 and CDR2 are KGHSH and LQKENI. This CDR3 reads CASSLSVESSGDTIYF. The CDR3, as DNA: TGTGCCAGCTCACTCTCGGTTGAGAGTTCTGGAGACACCATATATTTT. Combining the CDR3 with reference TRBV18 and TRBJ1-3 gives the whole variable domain NAGVMQNPRHLVRRRGQEARLRCSPMKGHSHVYWYRQLPEEGLKFMVYLQKENIIDESGMPKERFSAEFPKEGPSILRIQQVVRGDSAAYFCASSLSVESSGDTIYFGEGSWLTVV.

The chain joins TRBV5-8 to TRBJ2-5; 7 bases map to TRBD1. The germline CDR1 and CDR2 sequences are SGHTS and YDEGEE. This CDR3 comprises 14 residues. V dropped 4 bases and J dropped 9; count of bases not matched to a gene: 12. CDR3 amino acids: CASSRGQNNQPQYF. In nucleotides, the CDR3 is TGTGCCAGCAGCAGGGGACAGAACAATCAGCCCCAGTACTTC.

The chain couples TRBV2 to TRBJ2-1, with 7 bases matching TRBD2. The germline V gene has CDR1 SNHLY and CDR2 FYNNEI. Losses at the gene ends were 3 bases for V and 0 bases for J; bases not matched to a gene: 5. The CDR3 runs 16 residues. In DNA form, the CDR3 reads TGTGCCAGCAGTGACACGACTAGCAGCTCCTACAATGAGCAGTTCTTC. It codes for CASSDTTSSSYNEQFF.

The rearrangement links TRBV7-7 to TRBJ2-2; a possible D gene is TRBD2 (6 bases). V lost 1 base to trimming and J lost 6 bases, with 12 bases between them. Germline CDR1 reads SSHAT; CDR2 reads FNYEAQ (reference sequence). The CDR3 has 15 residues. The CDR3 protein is CASSLGSGGSGELFF. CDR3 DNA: TGTGCCAGCAGCTTAGGCTCCGGGGGTTCCGGGGAGCTGTTTTTT.

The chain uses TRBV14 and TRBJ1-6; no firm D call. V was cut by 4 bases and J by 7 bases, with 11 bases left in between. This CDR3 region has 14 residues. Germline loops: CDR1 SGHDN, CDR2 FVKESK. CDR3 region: CASSRGIPNSPLHF. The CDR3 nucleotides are TGTGCCAGCAGCCGAGGCATCCCGAATTCACCCCTCCACTTT.

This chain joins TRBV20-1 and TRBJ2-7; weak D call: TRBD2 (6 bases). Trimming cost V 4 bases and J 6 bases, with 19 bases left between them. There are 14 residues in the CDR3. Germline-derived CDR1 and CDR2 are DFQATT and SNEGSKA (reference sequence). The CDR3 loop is CSATEPGLHSEQYF. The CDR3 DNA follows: TGCAGTGCTACAGAACCAGGACTACACTCCGAGCAGTACTTC.

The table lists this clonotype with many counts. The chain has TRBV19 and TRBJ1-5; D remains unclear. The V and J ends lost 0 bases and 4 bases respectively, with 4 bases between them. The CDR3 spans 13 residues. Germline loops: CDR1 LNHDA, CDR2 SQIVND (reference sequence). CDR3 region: CASSIEVNQPQHF. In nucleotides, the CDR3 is TGTGCCAGTAGTATAGAAGTAAATCAGCCCCAGCATTTT.

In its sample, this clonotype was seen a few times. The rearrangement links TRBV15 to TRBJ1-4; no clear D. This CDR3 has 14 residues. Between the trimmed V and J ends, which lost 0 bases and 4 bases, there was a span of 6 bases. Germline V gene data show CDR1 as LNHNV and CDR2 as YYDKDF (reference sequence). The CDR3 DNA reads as TGTGCCACCAGCAGAGAGGCTAGTAATGAAAAACTGTTTTTT. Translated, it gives CATSREASNEKLFF.

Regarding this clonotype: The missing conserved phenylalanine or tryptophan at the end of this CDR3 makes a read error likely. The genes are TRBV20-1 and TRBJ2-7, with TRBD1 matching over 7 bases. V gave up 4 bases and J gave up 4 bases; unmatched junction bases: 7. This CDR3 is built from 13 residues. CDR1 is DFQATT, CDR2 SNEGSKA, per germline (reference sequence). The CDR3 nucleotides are TGCAGTGCTATCCCGGGACAGTTATACGAGCAGTACCTC. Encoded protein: CSAIPGQLYEQYL.

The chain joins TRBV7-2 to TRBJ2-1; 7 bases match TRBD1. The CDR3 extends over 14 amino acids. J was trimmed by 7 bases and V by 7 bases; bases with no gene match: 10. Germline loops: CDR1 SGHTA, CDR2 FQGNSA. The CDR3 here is CASNLMGQTNEQFF. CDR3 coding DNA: TGTGCCAGCAACCTAATGGGACAGACTAATGAGCAGTTCTTC.

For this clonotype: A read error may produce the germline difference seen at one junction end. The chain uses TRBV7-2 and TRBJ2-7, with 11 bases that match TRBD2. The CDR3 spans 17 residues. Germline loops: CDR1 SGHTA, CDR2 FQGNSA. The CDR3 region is CASSESASGGSTYEQYF. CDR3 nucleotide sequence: TGCGCCAGCAGTGAGTCGGCTAGCGGGGGGTCTACCTACGAGCAGTACTTC.